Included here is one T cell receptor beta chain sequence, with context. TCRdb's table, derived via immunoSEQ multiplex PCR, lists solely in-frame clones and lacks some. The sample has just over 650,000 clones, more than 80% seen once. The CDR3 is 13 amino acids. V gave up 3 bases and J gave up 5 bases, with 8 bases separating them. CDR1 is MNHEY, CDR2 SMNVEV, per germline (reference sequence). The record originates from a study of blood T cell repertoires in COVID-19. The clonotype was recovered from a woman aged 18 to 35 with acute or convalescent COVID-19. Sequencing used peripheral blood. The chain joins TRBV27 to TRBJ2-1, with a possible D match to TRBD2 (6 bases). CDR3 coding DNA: TGTGCCAGCAGTTTTGGAGGGAACAATGAGCAGTTCTTC. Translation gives CASSFGGNNEQFF.